What follows describes a single TCR beta chain. Its antigen is unidentified. cDNA synthesis used the whole RNA isolate, giving expressed TCRB sequences. This table comes from immunoSEQ multiplex PCR, and its TCRdb copy is limited to in-frame clones, with some not included. The sample yields 200,000 to 250,000 clones, around 16% seen once. This sample was included in a study of beta chain features in type 1 diabetes. General study findings and limits: Type 1 diabetes patients had TCRB CDR3s that were shorter (moderately but significantly so) in all four CD4+ subsets.

CDR3 size: 12 residues. The germline V gene encodes CDR1 SQVTM and CDR2 ANQGSEA. J was trimmed by 9 bases and V by 7 bases; bases with no gene match: 4. This clonotype was obtained from a man between 25 and 39 years old with type 1 diabetes. Sequencing used naive CD4+ T cells from blood. The rearrangement links TRBV29-1 to TRBJ2-1, with 12 bases fitting TRBD2. As DNA, the CDR3 is TGCAGCGCGGGACTAGCGGGCGGTGAGCAGTTCTTC. The encoded protein is CSAGLAGGEQFF.